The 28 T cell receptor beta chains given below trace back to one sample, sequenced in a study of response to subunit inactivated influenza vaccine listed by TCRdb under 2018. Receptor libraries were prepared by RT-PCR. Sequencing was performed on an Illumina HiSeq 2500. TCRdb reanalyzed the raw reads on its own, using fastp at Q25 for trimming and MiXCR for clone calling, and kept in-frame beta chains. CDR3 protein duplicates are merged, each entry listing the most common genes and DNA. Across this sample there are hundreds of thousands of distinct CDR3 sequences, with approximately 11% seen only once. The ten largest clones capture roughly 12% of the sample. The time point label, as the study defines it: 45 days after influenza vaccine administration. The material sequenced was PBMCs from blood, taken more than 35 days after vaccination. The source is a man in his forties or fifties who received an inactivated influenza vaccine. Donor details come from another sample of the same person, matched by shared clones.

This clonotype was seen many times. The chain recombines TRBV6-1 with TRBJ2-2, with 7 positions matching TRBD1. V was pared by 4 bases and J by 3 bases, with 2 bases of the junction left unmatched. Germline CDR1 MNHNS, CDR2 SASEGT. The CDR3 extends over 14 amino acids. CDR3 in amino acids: CASSGQGYTGELFF. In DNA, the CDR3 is TGTGCCAGCAGTGGACAGGGCTACACCGGGGAGCTGTTTTTT.

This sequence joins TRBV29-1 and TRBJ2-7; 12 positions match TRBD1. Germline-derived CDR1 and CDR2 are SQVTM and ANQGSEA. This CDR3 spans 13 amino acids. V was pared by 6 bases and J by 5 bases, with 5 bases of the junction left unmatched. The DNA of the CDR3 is TGCAGCGTGCCGGGACAGGGGGCGCACGAGCAGTACTTC. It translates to CSVPGQGAHEQYF.

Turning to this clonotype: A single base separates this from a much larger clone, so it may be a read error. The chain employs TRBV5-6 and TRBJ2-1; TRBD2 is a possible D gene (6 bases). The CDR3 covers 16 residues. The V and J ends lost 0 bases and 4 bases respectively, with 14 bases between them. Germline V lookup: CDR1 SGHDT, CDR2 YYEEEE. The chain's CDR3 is CASSLASTSRYNEQFF. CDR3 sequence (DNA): TGTGCCAGCAGCTTGGCCTCTACTAGCCGATACAATGAGCAGTTCTTC.

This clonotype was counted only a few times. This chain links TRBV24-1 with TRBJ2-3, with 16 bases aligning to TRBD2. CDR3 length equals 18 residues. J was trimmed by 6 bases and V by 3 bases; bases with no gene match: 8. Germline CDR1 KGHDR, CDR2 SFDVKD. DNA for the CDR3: TGTGCCACCAGTGATATCGGGACTAGCGGGGGGGCCGAGGATACGCAGTATTTT. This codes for CATSDIGTSGGAEDTQYF.

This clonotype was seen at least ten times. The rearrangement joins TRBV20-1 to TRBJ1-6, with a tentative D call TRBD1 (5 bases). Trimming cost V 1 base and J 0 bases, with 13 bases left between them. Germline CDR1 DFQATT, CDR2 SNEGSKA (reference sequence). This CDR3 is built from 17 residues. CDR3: CSARGTKSYSYNSPLHF. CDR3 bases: TGCAGTGCTAGAGGGACAAAATCTTACTCCTATAATTCACCCCTCCACTTT.

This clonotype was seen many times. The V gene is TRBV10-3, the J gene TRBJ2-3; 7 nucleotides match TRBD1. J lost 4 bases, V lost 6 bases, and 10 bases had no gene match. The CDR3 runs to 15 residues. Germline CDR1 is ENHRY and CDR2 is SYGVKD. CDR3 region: CAISYGQEVADTQYF. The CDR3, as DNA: TGTGCCATCAGCTACGGACAGGAGGTGGCAGATACGCAGTATTTT.

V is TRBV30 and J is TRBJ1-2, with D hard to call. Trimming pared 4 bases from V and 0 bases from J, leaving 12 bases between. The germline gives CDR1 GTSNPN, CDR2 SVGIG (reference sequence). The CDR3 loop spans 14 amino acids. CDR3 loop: CAWTTIIPNYGYTF. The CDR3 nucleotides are TGTGCCTGGACGACGATAATCCCTAACTATGGCTACACCTTC.

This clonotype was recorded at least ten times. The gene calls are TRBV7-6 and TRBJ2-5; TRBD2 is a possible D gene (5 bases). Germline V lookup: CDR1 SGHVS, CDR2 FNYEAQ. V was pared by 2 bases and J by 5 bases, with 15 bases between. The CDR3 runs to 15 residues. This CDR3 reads CASSLKIEGWETQYF. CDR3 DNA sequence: TGTGCCAGCAGCTTAAAGATAGAGGGTTGGGAGACCCAGTACTTC.

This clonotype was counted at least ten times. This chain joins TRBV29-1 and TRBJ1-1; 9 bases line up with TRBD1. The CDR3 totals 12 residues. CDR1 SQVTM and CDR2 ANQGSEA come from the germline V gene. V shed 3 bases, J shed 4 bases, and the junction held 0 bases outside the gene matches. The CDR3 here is CSVEDRGTEAFF. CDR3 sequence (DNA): TGCAGCGTTGAGGACAGGGGCACTGAAGCTTTCTTT.

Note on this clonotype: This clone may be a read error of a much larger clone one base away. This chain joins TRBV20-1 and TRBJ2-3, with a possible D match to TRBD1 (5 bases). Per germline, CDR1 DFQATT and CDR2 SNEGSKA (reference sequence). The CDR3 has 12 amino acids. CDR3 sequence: CSGRRGQDTQYF. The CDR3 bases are TGCAGTGGTAGAAGGGGCCAAGATACGCAGTATTTT.

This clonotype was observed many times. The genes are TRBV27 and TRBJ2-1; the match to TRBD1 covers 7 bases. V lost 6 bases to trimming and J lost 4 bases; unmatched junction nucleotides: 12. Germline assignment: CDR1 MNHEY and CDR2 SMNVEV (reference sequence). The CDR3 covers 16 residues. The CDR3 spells CASRPVRAGGYNEQFF. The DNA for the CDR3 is TGTGCCAGCAGACCCGTGAGGGCAGGGGGTTACAATGAGCAGTTCTTC.

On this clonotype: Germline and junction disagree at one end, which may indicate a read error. The CDR3 nucleotides are TGCTGTGCCCCACGGGACACACCAGGGGAGACCCAGTACTTC. This encodes CCAPRDTPGETQYF. The chain joins TRBV20-1 to TRBJ2-5; TRBD1 is a possible D gene (6 bases). Germline V lookup: CDR1 DFQATT, CDR2 SNEGSKA (reference sequence). The CDR3 covers 14 residues.

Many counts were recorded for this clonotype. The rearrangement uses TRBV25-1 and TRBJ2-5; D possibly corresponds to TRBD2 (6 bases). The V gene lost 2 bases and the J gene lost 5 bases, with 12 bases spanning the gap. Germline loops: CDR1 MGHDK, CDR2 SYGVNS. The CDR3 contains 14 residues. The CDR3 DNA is TGTGCCAGCAGTGAACGGGGGTGGGGGGAGACCCAGTACTTC. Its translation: CASSERGWGETQYF.

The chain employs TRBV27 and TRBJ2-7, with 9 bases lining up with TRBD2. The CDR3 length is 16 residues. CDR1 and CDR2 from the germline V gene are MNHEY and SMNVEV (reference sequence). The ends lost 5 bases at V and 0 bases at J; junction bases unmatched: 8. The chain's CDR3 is CASSRVSGGSSYEQYF. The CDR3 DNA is TGTGCCAGCAGTCGTGTGAGCGGGGGGAGCTCCTACGAGCAGTACTTC.

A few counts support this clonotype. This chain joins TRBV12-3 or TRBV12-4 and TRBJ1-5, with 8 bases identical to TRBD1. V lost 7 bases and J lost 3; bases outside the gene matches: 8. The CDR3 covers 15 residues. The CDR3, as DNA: TGTGCCAGCACCGGGGGGACAGGCTACAATCAGCCCCAGCATTTT. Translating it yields CASTGGTGYNQPQHF.

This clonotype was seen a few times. CDR3 sequence: CASSYWTGSFNEQFF. The CDR3 coding sequence is TGTGCCAGCAGTTACTGGACAGGGAGCTTCAATGAGCAGTTCTTC. V is TRBV6-5 and J is TRBJ2-1, with TRBD1 matching 8 bases. Germline V gives CDR1 MNHEY, CDR2 SVGAGI. Trimming removed 1 base from V and 6 bases from J; junction bases left unmatched: 5. The CDR3 sequence is 15 residues long.

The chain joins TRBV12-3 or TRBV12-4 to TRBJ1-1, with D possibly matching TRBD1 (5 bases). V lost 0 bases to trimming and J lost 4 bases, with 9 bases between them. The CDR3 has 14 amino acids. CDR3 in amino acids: CASSLALGVTEAFF. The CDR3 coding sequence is TGTGCCAGCAGTTTAGCGCTAGGGGTCACTGAAGCTTTCTTT.

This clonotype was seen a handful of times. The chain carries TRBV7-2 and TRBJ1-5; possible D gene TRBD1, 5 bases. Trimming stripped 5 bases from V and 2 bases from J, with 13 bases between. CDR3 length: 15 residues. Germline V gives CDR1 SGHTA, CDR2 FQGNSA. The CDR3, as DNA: TGTGCCAGCAGCGATTCAGGGTGGGGCAATCAGCCCCAGCATTTT. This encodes CASSDSGWGNQPQHF.

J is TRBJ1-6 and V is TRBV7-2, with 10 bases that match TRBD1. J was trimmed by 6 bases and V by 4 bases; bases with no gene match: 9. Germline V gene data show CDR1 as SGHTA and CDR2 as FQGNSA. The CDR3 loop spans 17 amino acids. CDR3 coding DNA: TGTGCCAGCAGCTCCAAGGACAGGGGGTTTGGTAATTCACCCCTCCACTTT. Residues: CASSSKDRGFGNSPLHF.

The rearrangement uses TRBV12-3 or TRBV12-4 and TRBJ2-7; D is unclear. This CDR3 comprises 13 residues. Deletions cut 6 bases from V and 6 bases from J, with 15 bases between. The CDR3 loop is CASRTPSSREQYF. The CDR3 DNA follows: TGTGCCAGCAGAACCCCATCCAGTCGCGAGCAGTACTTC.

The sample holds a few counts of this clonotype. CDR3: CSAPAGSGTDTQYF. The CDR3 coding sequence is TGCAGTGCGCCCGCGGGGAGCGGCACAGATACGCAGTATTTT. V is TRBV20-1 and J is TRBJ2-3, with TRBD2 as a possible D gene (6 bases). CDR3 length: 14 residues. V dropped 6 bases and J dropped 1 base, with 14 bases sitting between them. CDR1 and CDR2 (germline): DFQATT, SNEGSKA (reference sequence).

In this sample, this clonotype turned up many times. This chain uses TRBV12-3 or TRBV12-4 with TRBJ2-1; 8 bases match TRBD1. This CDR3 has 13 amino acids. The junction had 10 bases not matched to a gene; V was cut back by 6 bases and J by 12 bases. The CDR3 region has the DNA TGTGCCAGCAGCCGACAGGGGACCCCTGTGCAGTTCTTC. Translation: CASSRQGTPVQFF.

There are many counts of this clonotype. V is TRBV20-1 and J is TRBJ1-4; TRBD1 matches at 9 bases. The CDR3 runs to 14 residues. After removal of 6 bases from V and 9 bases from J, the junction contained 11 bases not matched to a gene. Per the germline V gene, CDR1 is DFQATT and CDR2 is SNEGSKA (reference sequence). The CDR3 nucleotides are TGCAGTGCACCCGAACAGGGGGCCGGGAAAAAACTGTTTTTT. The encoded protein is CSAPEQGAGKKLFF.

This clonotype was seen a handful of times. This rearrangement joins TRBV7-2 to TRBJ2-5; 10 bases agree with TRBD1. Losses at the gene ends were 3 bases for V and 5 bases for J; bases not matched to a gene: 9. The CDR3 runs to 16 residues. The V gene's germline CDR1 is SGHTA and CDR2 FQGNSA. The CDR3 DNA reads TGTGCCAGCAGCTTCGGACAGGGGGTGATCATGGAGACCCAGTACTTC. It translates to CASSFGQGVIMETQYF.

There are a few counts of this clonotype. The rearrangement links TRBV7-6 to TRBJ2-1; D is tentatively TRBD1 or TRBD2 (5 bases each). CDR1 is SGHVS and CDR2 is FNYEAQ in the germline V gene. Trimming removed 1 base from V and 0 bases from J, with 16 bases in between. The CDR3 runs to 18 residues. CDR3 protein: CASSLVGPYLGSYNEQFF. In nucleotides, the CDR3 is TGTGCCAGCAGCTTAGTGGGACCTTATTTGGGCTCCTACAATGAGCAGTTCTTC.

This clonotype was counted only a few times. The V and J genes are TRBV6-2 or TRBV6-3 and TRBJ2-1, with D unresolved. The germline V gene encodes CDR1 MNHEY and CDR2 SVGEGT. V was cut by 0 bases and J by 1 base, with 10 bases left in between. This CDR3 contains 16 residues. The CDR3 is CASSYSEIYSYNEQFF. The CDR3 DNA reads TGTGCCAGCAGTTACTCTGAGATTTATTCCTACAATGAGCAGTTCTTC.

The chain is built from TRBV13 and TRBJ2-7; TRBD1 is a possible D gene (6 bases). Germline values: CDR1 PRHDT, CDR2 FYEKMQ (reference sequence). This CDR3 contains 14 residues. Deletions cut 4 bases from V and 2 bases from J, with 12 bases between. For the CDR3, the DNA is TGTGCCAGCAGCTACGGACAGCTAGCCTACGAGCAGTACTTC. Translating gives CASSYGQLAYEQYF.

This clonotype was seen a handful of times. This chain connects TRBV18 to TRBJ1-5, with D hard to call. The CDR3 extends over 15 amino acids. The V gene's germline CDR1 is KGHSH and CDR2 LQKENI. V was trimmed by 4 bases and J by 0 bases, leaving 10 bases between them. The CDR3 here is CASSQAGYSNQPQHF. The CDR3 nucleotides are TGTGCCAGCTCACAAGCAGGCTATAGCAATCAGCCCCAGCATTTT.